These 20 T cell receptor beta chains were sequenced from one sample in a study of T cell repertoires and Cas9 in healthy adults (dated by TCRdb to the late 2010s). Receptor amplification or capture employed the immunoSEQ multiplex PCR assay. TCRdb provides this immuneACCESS table in a form limited to in-frame rearrangements. Some clones are lacking; in checked studies, under half of them reflect an unresolved V gene, and why the rest are absent is not known. The sample table shows fewer than 25,000 clones, and more than 80% are seen once. Jointly, the top ten make up 1.5% to 1.9% of the sample. The source material was CD4+ effector T cells (CD127+, CD25-, CD137-, CD154-) from PBMCs; culture status not recorded. The receptors shown here come from a human donor in good health.

CDR3 DNA sequence: TGTGCCAGCAGTTACGGGGGCGGTGGCTCCTACGAGCAGTACTTC. Translation: CASSYGGGGSYEQYF. The rearrangement links TRBV6-5 to TRBJ2-7, with D possibly being TRBD1 (6 bases). V was pared by 2 bases and J by 0 bases, with 11 bases between. The CDR3 covers 15 residues. Germline CDR1 reads MNHEY; CDR2 reads SVGAGI.

The J gene is TRBJ2-3, the V gene TRBV19; no reliable D call. This CDR3 is 15 amino acids long. V lost 3 bases to trimming and J lost 0 bases, with 10 bases between them. Looked up from germline, CDR1 is LNHDA and CDR2 is SQIVND (reference sequence). The CDR3 bases are TGTGCCAGTAGTATCCAGGTTACTAGCACAGATACGCAGTATTTT. Translated, it gives CASSIQVTSTDTQYF.

This clone occurred once. The chain links TRBV6-1 to TRBJ2-5; TRBD2 agrees at 7 bases. The V segment lost 4 bases and the J segment 2 bases; nucleotides outside the gene matches: 4. Germline V CDR1 and CDR2: MNHNS, SASEGT. The CDR3 contains 14 residues. For the CDR3, the DNA is TGTGCCAGCAGTGGAGGGAGGGTTCAAGAGACCCAGTACTTC. The encoded protein is CASSGGRVQETQYF.

This clone was detected only once. The V gene is TRBV5-5, the J gene TRBJ2-7, with D possibly being TRBD2 (5 bases). Germline V gene data show CDR1 as SGHKS and CDR2 as YYEKEE (reference sequence). V was shortened by 0 bases and J by 3 bases, with 10 bases between the two germline ends. The CDR3 runs 14 residues. CDR3 residues: CASSLGGDYYEQYF. In DNA, the CDR3 is TGTGCCAGCAGCTTGGGCGGTGACTACTACGAGCAGTACTTC.

The CDR3 region has the DNA TGTGCCAGCAGCGTAGCTGAGACCCCCTATGGCTACACCTTC. Its protein product is CASSVAETPYGYTF. The V gene is TRBV9, the J gene TRBJ1-2; D is undetermined. The CDR3 runs to 14 residues. V lost 0 bases and J 4 bases, leaving 10 bases between the germline ends. From germline, CDR1 is SGDLS and CDR2 YYNGEE.

The chain recombines TRBV4-1 with TRBJ1-3; 8 bases are a match to TRBD1. Germline values: CDR1 MGHRA, CDR2 YSYEKL. J gave up 2 bases and V 1 base, and 7 bases lay outside the gene matches. The CDR3 extends over 17 amino acids. CDR3 DNA: TGCGCCAGCAGCCAAGGGGACAGGCGACGCACTGGAAACACCATATATTTT. Translated, it gives CASSQGDRRRTGNTIYF.

The chain has TRBV5-1 and TRBJ2-5; TRBD2 matches at 10 bases. The CDR3 has 17 amino acids. CDR1 and CDR2 (germline): SGHRS, YFSETQ. Trimming cost V 0 bases and J 4 bases; bases outside gene matches: 9. The CDR3 nucleotides are TGCGCCAGCAGCTTGGGGACCCGCCAGCGGGGGGGAGAGACCCAGTACTTC. Its translation: CASSLGTRQRGGETQYF.

This clone came up once. This chain uses TRBV28 with TRBJ1-2; possible D gene TRBD1, 5 bases. Germline values: CDR1 MDHEN, CDR2 SYDVKM. V was shortened by 8 bases and J by 4 bases, with 17 bases between the two germline ends. The CDR3 consists of 14 residues. CDR3 in DNA: TGTGCCAGCGGCCAGTGGGGGAGTGGCTATGGCTACACCTTC. It is translated as CASGQWGSGYGYTF.

The chain joins TRBV11-2 to TRBJ1-3; 8 nucleotides agree with TRBD1. The germline V gene encodes CDR1 SGHAT and CDR2 FQNNGV. The CDR3 runs 15 residues. The ends lost 2 bases at V and 2 bases at J; junction bases unmatched: 2. CDR3 protein: CASSLQGAPGNTIYF. The CDR3 DNA follows: TGTGCCAGCAGCTTACAGGGGGCGCCTGGAAACACCATATATTTT.

This chain uses TRBV5-1 with TRBJ2-5; 7 bases line up with TRBD2. The CDR3 runs 17 residues. Germline V gene data show CDR1 as SGHRS and CDR2 as YFSETQ. V dropped 0 bases and J dropped 5; count of bases not matched to a gene: 13. The CDR3 is CASSLAGAGDFGETQYF. Written as DNA, the CDR3 is TGCGCCAGCAGCTTGGCCGGGGCGGGGGACTTCGGGGAGACCCAGTACTTC.

The rearrangement links TRBV5-1 to TRBJ2-2; 9 bases agree with TRBD1. Germline values: CDR1 SGHRS, CDR2 YFSETQ. V shed 3 bases, J shed 3 bases, and the junction held 9 bases outside the gene matches. The CDR3 totals 17 residues. CDR3 loop: CASSSPPGQGDTGELFF. CDR3 DNA sequence: TGCGCCAGCAGCTCCCCGCCGGGACAGGGAGACACCGGGGAGCTGTTTTTT. The complete variable domain, with remaining parts taken from reference TRBV5-1 and TRBJ2-2, reads KAGVTQTPRYLIKTRGQQVTLSCSPISGHRSVSWYQQTPGQGLQFLFEYFSETQRNKGNFPGRFSGRQFSNSRSEMNVSTLELGDSALYLCASSSPPGQGDTGELFFGEGSRLTVL.

J is TRBJ2-3 and V is TRBV5-4; TRBD2 aligns across 7 bases. The trim removed 5 bases at V and 2 bases at J, leaving 8 bases unmatched. CDR3 length equals 15 residues. The germline gives CDR1 SGHNT, CDR2 YYREEE (reference sequence). The CDR3, as DNA: TGTGCCAGCAGTTTCGCGGGAGATCTCACAGATACGCAGTATTTT. As protein: CASSFAGDLTDTQYF.

With regard to this clone: Sequence at one end of the junction differs from germline and may be a read error. This sequence joins TRBV5-1 and TRBJ2-7; the D is unclear. The germline CDR1 and CDR2 sequences are SGHRS and YFSETQ. The CDR3 has 14 amino acids. The CDR3 coding sequence is TGCGCCAGCAGTTTGGGGTCGATCTCCTACGAGCAGTACTTC. Translation: CASSLGSISYEQYF.

This clone is a singleton in its sample. This sequence joins TRBV6-1 and TRBJ1-4; 7 bases are shared with TRBD1. With 7 bases clipped from V and 8 bases from J, the junction kept 10 bases outside the gene matches. CDR1 and CDR2 (germline): MNHNS, SASEGT. This CDR3 has 14 amino acids. DNA for the CDR3: TGTGCCAGCACAAACCCGGGACAGCAAGAAAAACTGTTTTTT. Its protein product is CASTNPGQQEKLFF.

V and J are TRBV2 and TRBJ2-7; D uncertain. The CDR3 is 14 amino acids. CDR1 and CDR2 from the germline V gene are SNHLY and FYNNEI. Trimming took 7 bases from V and 0 from J, leaving 13 bases between them. The CDR3 here is CASTIGIISYEQYF. In DNA form, the CDR3 reads TGTGCCAGCACGATAGGGATCATCTCCTACGAGCAGTACTTC. The full variable domain, its missing parts supplied by reference TRBV2 and TRBJ2-7, is EPEVTQTPSHQVTQMGQEVILRCVPISNHLYFYWYRQILGQKVEFLVSFYNNEISEKSEIFDDQFSVERPDGSNFTLKIRSTKLEDSAMYFCASTIGIISYEQYFGPGTRLTVT.

The chain employs TRBV18 and TRBJ1-5, with D perhaps TRBD1 (5 bases). This CDR3 is built from 17 residues. Germline V gene data show CDR1 as KGHSH and CDR2 as LQKENI. V was clipped by 3 bases and J by 1 base, with 16 bases between them. DNA for the CDR3: TGTGCCAGCTCACCCGGGCAGGGTGGCATAAGCAATCAGCCCCAGCATTTT. Protein product: CASSPGQGGISNQPQHF.

This chain uses TRBV2 with TRBJ2-1, with 10 bases matching TRBD2. Germline V lookup: CDR1 SNHLY, CDR2 FYNNEI. The CDR3 has 16 residues. J lost 6 bases, V lost 6 bases, and 11 bases had no gene match. CDR3 nucleotide sequence: TGTGCCAGCAGAGCGGGGGGGCAGGAGGTCCGCAATGAGCAGTTCTTC. It yields the protein CASRAGGQEVRNEQFF.

The chain joins TRBV27 to TRBJ2-3; D is tentatively TRBD1 or TRBD2 (5 bases each). CDR3 length: 14 residues. Between the trimmed V and J ends, which lost 0 bases and 8 bases, there was a span of 12 bases. In germline, CDR1 is MNHEY, CDR2 SMNVEV (reference sequence). CDR3 bases: TGTGCCAGCAGTTTATCGGCCCGAGGGGCTACGCAGTATTTT. Protein product: CASSLSARGATQYF.

This chain links TRBV5-1 with TRBJ2-3; 10 bases align to TRBD2. Losses at the gene ends were 4 bases for V and 2 bases for J; bases not matched to a gene: 7. This CDR3 has 16 residues. The V gene's germline CDR1 is SGHRS and CDR2 YFSETQ. The CDR3, as DNA: TGCGCCAGCAGCGCACGACTAGCGGGCCACACAGATACGCAGTATTTT. As protein: CASSARLAGHTDTQYF.

V is TRBV6-1 and J is TRBJ1-2; the D is unclear. Germline-derived CDR1 and CDR2 are MNHNS and SASEGT. Trimming cost V 6 bases and J 9 bases, with 11 bases left between them. CDR3 size: 11 residues. In DNA form, the CDR3 reads TGTGCCAGCAGACTACTCAACAGCTACACCTTC. Its translation: CASRLLNSYTF.